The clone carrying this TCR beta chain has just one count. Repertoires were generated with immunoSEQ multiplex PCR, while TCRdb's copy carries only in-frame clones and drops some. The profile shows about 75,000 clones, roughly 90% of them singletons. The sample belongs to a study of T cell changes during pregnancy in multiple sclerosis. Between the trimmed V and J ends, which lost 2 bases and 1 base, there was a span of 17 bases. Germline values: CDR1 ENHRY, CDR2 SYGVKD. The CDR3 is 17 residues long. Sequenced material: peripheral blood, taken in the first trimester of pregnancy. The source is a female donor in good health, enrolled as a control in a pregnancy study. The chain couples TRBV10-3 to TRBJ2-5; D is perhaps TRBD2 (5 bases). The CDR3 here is CAISEPRGSGGQETQYF. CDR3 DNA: TGTGCCATCAGTGAGCCCCGGGGAAGCGGAGGCCAAGAGACCCAGTACTTC.